This is a list of T cell receptor beta chains from one sample in a study of T cell repertoires in ileal Crohn's disease. Some clones are missing from TCRdb's copy, which holds only in-frame ones; the method was immunoSEQ multiplex PCR. The sample shows about 1,900 clones, around 74% of them seen only once. Material: CD8+ T cells from ileum. Every receptor here comes from an adult with Crohn's disease. Some clones in this sample may be carry-over from other donors' samples. Both conserved end residues are part of each CDR3. A D gene is named only where the DNA matches it firmly. Clone size is not always given. Where it is, it says once, few, many or a class for expanded clones.

v_gene	j_gene	abundance	d_gene	CDR3nt	CDR3aa
TRBV7-3	TRBJ2-1	large	TRBD2	TGTGCCAGCAGCCTACTAGCGGGAGGGTACAATGAGCAGTTCTTC	CASSLLAGGYNEQFF
TRBV28	TRBJ2-4	once	TRBD2	TGTGCCAGCAGCACTAGCGGGAGTTTGAGCATTCAGTACTTC	CASSTSGSLSIQYF
TRBV7-9	TRBJ2-7	-	-	TGTGCCAGCAGCCCTCGGAGCGGTTCTACCTACGAGCAGTACTTC	CASSPRSGSTYEQYF
TRBV4-1	TRBJ2-7	-	-	TGCGCCAGCAGCCAAGGCCCAGAAATCGACGAGCAGTACTTC	CASSQGPEIDEQYF
TRBV4-2	TRBJ2-1	-	TRBD2	TGTGCCAGCAGCCACCTCATTACCGGGACTAGCGGGCGAAATGAGCAGTTCTTC	CASSHLITGTSGRNEQFF
TRBV5-4	TRBJ2-1	-	-	TGTGCCAGCAGCCACTTAGCCGGGTCCTTTAACAATGAGCAGTTCTTC	CASSHLAGSFNNEQFF
TRBV4-3	TRBJ2-7	-	TRBD1	TGCGCCAGCAGCCAAGATCCCCCCGGGACAGGAATATACGAGCAGTACTTC	CASSQDPPGTGIYEQYF
TRBV6-5	TRBJ2-7	-	-	TGTGCCAGCAGTTACGCCTCAGACAGCCCCTACGAGCAGTACTTC	CASSYASDSPYEQYF
TRBV4-3	TRBJ2-1	-	TRBD2	TGCGCCAGCAGCCAATATCTAGCGGAGTCCTACAATGAGCAGTTCTTC	CASSQYLAESYNEQFF
TRBV27	TRBJ2-7	large	-	TGTGCCAGCAGCCTGACAGCCTTCTACGAGCAGTACTTC	CASSLTAFYEQYF
TRBV28	TRBJ2-7	-	TRBD1	TGTGCCAGCAGTTTGACAGGGAGAAATCTTCTCGCCTACGAGCAGTACTTC	CASSLTGRNLLAYEQYF
TRBV28	TRBJ2-5	few	TRBD2	TGTGCCAGCAGATCCACCATTTCCGGGGGGACGGAGACCCAGTACTTC	CASRSTISGGTETQYF
TRBV27	TRBJ2-1	-	-	TGTGCCAGCAGTTTACTCCAGGGATCGTCCAATGAGCAGTTCTTC	CASSLLQGSSNEQFF
TRBV9	TRBJ2-7	medium-sized	TRBD2	TGTGCCAGCAGCCCCGCGGGGGGCGTAGACTCCTACGAGCAGTACTTC	CASSPAGGVDSYEQYF
TRBV5-8	TRBJ2-7	-	-	TGTGCCAGCAGCTTGGAGGGGCGGGATAACTCCTACGAGCAGTACTTC	CASSLEGRDNSYEQYF
TRBV4-1	TRBJ1-1	-	-	TGCGCCAGCAGCCAAGCTGTAGCGAACACTGAAGCTTTCTTT	CASSQAVANTEAFF
TRBV18	TRBJ1-2	medium-sized	TRBD1	TGTGCCAGCTCAGACAACAGGGGCGGTGGCTACACCTTC	CASSDNRGGGYTF
TRBV6-4	TRBJ1-1	-	-	TGTGCCAGCAGTGACTCGCCTGAGGGGGCTGAAGCTTTCTTT	CASSDSPEGAEAFF
TRBV10-3	TRBJ1-2	-	-	TGTGCCATCAGTGAGTCGAGTTGGGCAAAGGGGTTTAACTATGGCTACACCTTC	CAISESSWAKGFNYGYTF
TRBV5-1	TRBJ2-4	-	-	TGCGCCAGCAGCCTGGGGGTTGGGCTAGCCAAAAACATTCAGTACTTC	CASSLGVGLAKNIQYF
TRBV14	TRBJ2-7	-	TRBD1	TGTGCCAGCAGCCACATGACTGACAGGGTACACGAGCAGTACTTC	CASSHMTDRVHEQYF
TRBV2	TRBJ2-7	-	TRBD2	TGTGCCAGCAACTCCGGGACTAGCGACGACTCCTACGAGCAGTACTTC	CASNSGTSDDSYEQYF
TRBV7-9	TRBJ2-7	large	-	TGTGCCAGCAGCTTAGGGACAAAGTACGAGCAGTACTTC	CASSLGTKYEQYF
TRBV13	TRBJ2-2	-	TRBD2	TGTGCCAGCAGCTGGGGACTAGCGGGAGGGCCGGACGGGGAGCTGTTTTTT	CASSWGLAGGPDGELFF
TRBV2	TRBJ2-7	few	TRBD1	TGTGCCAGCAGTGAAGGGACAGGATTCGACGAGCAGTACTTC	CASSEGTGFDEQYF
TRBV18	TRBJ1-2	-	-	TGTGCCAGCTCACCAGGGCAGGGTTCAGATGGCTACACCTTC	CASSPGQGSDGYTF
TRBV19	TRBJ2-1	-	-	TGTGCCAGTAACCAAGGAGGAACGTACAATGAGCAGTTCTTC	CASNQGGTYNEQFF
TRBV19	TRBJ1-4	once	TRBD1	TGTGCCAGTGCCGACAGGGACTCGGCTAATGAAAAACTGTTTTTT	CASADRDSANEKLFF
TRBV7-9	TRBJ1-2	-	-	TGTGCCAGCAGCCCCCGGGGTTATGGCTACACCTTC	CASSPRGYGYTF
TRBV11-3	TRBJ2-1	-	-	TGTGCCAGCAGCTTTGGCGGCTACAATGAGCAGTTCTTC	CASSFGGYNEQFF
TRBV27	TRBJ1-1	-	-	TGTGCCAGCAGTCCTTATCAGGGAGGAGGAATGAACACTGAAGCTTTCTTT	CASSPYQGGGMNTEAFF
TRBV19	TRBJ2-7	hyperexpanded	-	TGTGCCAGTAGTATGACGGGAGAGGTCCACGAGCAGTACTTC	CASSMTGEVHEQYF
TRBV9	TRBJ2-1	few	TRBD2	TGTGCCAGCAGCGAAAACCCCCTAGCGGGAGGCAACAATGAGCAGTTCTTC	CASSENPLAGGNNEQFF
TRBV28	TRBJ1-1	-	-	TGTGCCAGCAGTTTCTCAGGGTCGGGGAACACTGAAGCTTTCTTT	CASSFSGSGNTEAFF
TRBV30	TRBJ2-1	-	-	TGTGCCTGGAGTGTACTAGGAAATGAGCAGTTCTTC	CAWSVLGNEQFF
TRBV5-6	TRBJ2-1	once	TRBD2	TGTGCCAGCAGGGCAAAGCGGGAGGTTTACAATGAGCAGTTCTTC	CASRAKREVYNEQFF
TRBV29-1	TRBJ2-7	-	TRBD1	TGCAGCGGTCGACAGGGGGAAAACTACGAGCAGTACTTC	CSGRQGENYEQYF
TRBV10-2	TRBJ2-3	-	-	TGCGCCAGCAGTGAGTCGGGTGGGGCTTACGATACGCAGTATTTT	CASSESGGAYDTQYF
TRBV5-6	TRBJ1-5	-	-	TGTGCCAGCAGACCCAAGGGGGATCAGCCCCAGCATTTT	CASRPKGDQPQHF
TRBV11-3	TRBJ2-3	-	TRBD2	TGTGCCAGCAGGGGACTAGCGGGAGGGGATACGCAGTATTTT	CASRGLAGGDTQYF
TRBV28	TRBJ2-7	-	TRBD1	TGTGCCAGCCTTGGCCGGGACAGCTACGAGCAGTACTTC	CASLGRDSYEQYF
TRBV4-3	TRBJ2-4	-	-	TGCGCCAGCAGCCAAGTTTGGGCAGGACAGTCCAAAAACATTCAGTACTTC	CASSQVWAGQSKNIQYF
TRBV7-9	TRBJ2-7	-	-	TGTGCCAGCAGCCAAGTAGGACAGTGGCCCTACGAGCAGTACTTC	CASSQVGQWPYEQYF
TRBV7-9	TRBJ1-2	-	-	TGTGCCAGCAGCTTAGTTCAGGATGGCTACACCTTC	CASSLVQDGYTF
TRBV4-1	TRBJ1-3	-	TRBD1	TGCGCCAGCAGCCAACAGGGGACAGGGGGTAAACACCATATATTT	CASSQQGTGGKHHIF
TRBV5-1	TRBJ1-2	-	-	TGCGCCAGCAGCGATCCGGGAGAGAAGAATGGCTACACCTTC	CASSDPGEKNGYTF
TRBV7-9	TRBJ1-1	-	TRBD1	TGTGCCACCGGACAGGGGAACACTGAAGCTTTCTTT	CATGQGNTEAFF
TRBV5-8	TRBJ2-7	-	-	TGTGCCAGCAGCCAAGATCGCGACGGAGGGTACGAGCAGTACTTC	CASSQDRDGGYEQYF
TRBV9	TRBJ2-7	-	TRBD2	TGTGCCAGCAGCCCCTCGGGGGGGAACGCCCGCTACGAGCAGTACTTC	CASSPSGGNARYEQYF
TRBV7-2	TRBJ2-5	-	TRBD2	TGTGCCAGCAGCCAGGGGACTAGCGGGAGTGGAGAGACCCAGTACTTC	CASSQGTSGSGETQYF
TRBV2	TRBJ2-7	few	-	TGTGCCAGCAGTGAAGCTGTCGGCTACGAGCAGTACTTC	CASSEAVGYEQYF
TRBV2	TRBJ2-1	-	TRBD2	TGTGCCAGCAGGGGACTATACAATGAGCAGTTCTTC	CASRGLYNEQFF
TRBV4-3	TRBJ1-2	-	-	TGCGCCAGCAGCCAAGATTATCAGGGTAACTATGGCTACACCTTC	CASSQDYQGNYGYTF
TRBV27	TRBJ2-7	-	-	TGTGCCAGCAGTTTCGGCAGGGCCTACGAGCAGTACTTC	CASSFGRAYEQYF
TRBV11-2	TRBJ2-3	-	TRBD2	TGTGCCAGCAGCGGTTATAGCGGGACTGCAGATACGCAGTATTTT	CASSGYSGTADTQYF
TRBV5-8	TRBJ2-7	-	-	TGTGCCAGCCGGGAGACAGGGCGGGACGAGCAGTACTTC	CASRETGRDEQYF